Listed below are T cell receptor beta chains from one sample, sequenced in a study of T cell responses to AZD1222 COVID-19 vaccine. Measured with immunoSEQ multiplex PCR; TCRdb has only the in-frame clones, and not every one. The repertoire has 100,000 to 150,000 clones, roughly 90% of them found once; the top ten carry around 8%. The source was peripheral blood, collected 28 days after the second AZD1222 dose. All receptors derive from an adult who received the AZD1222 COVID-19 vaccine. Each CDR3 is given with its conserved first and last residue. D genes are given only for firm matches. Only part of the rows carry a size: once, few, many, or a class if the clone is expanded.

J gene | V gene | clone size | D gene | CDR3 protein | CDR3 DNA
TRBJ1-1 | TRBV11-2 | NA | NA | CASSAYSRGRLDTEAFF | TGTGCCAGCAGCGCCTACTCCCGGGGGAGGCTTGACACTGAAGCTTTCTTT
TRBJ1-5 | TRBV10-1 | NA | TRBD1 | CASSPGTGGQPQHF | TGCGCCAGCAGTCCCGGGACAGGGGGACAGCCCCAGCATTTT
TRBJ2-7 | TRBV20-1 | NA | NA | CSASRGRGYEQYF | TGCAGTGCTAGTAGGGGACGGGGCTACGAGCAGTACTTC
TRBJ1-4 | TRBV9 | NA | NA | CASSVATQGREKLFF | TGTGCCAGCAGCGTAGCTACGCAGGGTAGGGAAAAACTGTTTTTT
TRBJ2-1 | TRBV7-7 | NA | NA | CASSLGHQNEQFF | TGTGCTAGCAGCTTGGGACATCAGAATGAGCAGTTCTTC
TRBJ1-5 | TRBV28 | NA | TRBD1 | CASRLAGQSFQPQHF | TGTGCCAGCAGACTAGCGGGACAGTCGTTCCAGCCCCAGCATTTT
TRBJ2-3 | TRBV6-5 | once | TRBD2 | CATEAAGGPDTQYF | TGTGCCACAGAGGCGGCGGGAGGGCCAGATACGCAGTATTTT
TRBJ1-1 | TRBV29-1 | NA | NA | CSVVAGKGAFF | TGCAGCGTTGTGGCAGGGAAAGGAGCTTTCTTT
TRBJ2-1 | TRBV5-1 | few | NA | CASSYGTHNEQFF | TGCGCCAGCAGCTATGGGACTCACAATGAGCAGTTCTTC
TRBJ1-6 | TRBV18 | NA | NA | CASSPSSQSSYNSPLHF | TGTGCCAGCTCACCTTCATCTCAGAGCTCCTATAATTCACCCCTCCACTTT
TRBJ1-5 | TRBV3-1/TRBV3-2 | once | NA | CASSQGPNQPQHF | TGTGCCAGCAGCCAAGGTCCCAATCAGCCCCAGCATTTT
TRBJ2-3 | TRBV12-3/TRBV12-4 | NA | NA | CASSFSPDTQYF | TGTGCCAGCAGTTTCTCCCCAGATACGCAGTATTTT